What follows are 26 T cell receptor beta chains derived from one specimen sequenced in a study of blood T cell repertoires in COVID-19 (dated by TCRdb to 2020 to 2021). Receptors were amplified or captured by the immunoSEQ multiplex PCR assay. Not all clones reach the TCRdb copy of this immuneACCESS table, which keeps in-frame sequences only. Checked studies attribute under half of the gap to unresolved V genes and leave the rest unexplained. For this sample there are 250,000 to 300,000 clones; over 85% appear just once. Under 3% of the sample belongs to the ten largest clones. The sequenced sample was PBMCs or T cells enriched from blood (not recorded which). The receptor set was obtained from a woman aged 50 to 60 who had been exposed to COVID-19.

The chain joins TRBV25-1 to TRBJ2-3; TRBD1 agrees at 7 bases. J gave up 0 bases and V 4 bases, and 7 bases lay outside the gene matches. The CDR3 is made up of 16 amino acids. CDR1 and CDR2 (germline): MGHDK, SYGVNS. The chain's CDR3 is CASSAARTGSTDTQYF. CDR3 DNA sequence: TGTGCCAGCAGTGCCGCACGGACAGGTAGCACAGATACGCAGTATTTT.

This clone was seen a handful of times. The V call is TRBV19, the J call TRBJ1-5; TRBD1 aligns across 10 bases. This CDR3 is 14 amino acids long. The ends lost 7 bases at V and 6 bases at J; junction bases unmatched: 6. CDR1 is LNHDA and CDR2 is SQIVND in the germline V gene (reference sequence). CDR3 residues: CASTPTGGSQPQHF. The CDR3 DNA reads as TGTGCCAGTACCCCGACAGGGGGCTCTCAGCCCCAGCATTTT.

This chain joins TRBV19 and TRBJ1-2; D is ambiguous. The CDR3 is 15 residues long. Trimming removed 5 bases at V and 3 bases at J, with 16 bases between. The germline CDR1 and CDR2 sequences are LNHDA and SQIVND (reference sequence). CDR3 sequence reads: CASSPGFGLDYGYTF. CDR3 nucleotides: TGTGCCAGTAGTCCAGGATTTGGGCTGGACTATGGCTACACCTTC.

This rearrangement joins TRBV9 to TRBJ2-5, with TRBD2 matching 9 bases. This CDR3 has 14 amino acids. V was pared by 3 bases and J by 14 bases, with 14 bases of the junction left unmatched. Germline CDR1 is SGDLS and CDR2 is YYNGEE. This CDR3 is CASSEGPIAGETYF. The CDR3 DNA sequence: TGTGCCAGCAGCGAGGGCCCCATAGCGGGGGAAACCTACTTC.

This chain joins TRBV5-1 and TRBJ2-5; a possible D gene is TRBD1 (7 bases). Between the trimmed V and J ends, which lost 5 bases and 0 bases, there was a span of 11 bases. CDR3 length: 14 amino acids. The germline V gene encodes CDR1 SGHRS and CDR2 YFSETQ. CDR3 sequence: CASRGGQHQETQYF. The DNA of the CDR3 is TGCGCCAGCAGGGGGGGACAGCACCAAGAGACCCAGTACTTC.

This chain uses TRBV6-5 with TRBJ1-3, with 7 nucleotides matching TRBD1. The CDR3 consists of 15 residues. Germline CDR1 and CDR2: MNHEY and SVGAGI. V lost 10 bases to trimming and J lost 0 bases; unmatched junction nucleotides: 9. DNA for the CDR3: TGTGCCACTAAGGGGGCAGATCGCTCTGGAAACACCATATATTTT. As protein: CATKGADRSGNTIYF.

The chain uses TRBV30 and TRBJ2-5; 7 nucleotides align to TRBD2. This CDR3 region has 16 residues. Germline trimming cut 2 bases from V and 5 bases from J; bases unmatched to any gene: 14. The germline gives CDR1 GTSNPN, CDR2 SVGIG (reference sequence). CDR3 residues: CAWSPTGGGGPETQYF. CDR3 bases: TGTGCCTGGAGTCCGACGGGTGGCGGGGGTCCCGAGACCCAGTACTTC.

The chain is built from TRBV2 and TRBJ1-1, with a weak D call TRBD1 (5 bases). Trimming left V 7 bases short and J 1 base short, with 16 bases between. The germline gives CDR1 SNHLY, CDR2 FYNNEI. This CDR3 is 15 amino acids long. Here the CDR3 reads CASTGGAGRNTEAFF. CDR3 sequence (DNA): TGTGCCAGCACCGGAGGGGCAGGGAGGAACACTGAAGCTTTCTTT.

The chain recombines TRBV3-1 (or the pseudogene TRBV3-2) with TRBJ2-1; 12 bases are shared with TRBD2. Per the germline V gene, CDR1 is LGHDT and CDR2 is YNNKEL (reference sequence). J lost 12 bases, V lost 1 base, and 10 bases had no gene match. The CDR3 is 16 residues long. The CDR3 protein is CASSQATSGGSFSQFF. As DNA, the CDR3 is TGTGCCAGCAGCCAAGCGACTAGCGGGGGCTCCTTTTCGCAGTTCTTC.

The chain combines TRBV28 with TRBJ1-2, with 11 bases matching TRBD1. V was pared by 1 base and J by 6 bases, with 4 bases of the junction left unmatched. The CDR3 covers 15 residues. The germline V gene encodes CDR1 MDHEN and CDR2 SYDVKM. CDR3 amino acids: CASSLSSGQGDGYTF. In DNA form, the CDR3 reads TGTGCCAGCAGTTTATCCTCGGGACAGGGGGATGGCTACACCTTC.

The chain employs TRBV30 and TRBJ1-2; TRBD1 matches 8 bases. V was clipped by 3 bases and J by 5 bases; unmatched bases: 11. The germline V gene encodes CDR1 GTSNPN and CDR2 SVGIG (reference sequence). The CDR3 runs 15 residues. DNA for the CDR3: TGTGCCTGGAGCCAGGGGGCTCCTATATGGTATGGCTACACCTTC. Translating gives CAWSQGAPIWYGYTF.

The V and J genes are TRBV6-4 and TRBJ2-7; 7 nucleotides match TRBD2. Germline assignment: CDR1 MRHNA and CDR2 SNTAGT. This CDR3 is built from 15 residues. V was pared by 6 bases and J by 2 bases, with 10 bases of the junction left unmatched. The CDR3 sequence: CASSELFGGTYEQYF. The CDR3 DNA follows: TGTGCCAGCAGCGAATTATTCGGGGGGACCTACGAGCAGTACTTC.

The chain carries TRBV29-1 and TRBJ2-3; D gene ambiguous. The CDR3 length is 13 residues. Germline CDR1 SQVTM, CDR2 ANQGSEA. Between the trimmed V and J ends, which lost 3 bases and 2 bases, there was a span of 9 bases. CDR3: CSVDSYYTDTQYF. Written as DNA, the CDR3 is TGCAGCGTTGACAGTTATTACACAGATACGCAGTATTTT.

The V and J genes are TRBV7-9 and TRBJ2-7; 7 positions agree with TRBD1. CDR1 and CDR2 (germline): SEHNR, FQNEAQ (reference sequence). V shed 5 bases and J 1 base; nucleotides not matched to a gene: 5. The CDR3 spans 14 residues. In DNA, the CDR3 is TGTGCCAGCAGCGACCGGGACAGATCCTACGAGCAGTACTTC. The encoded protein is CASSDRDRSYEQYF.

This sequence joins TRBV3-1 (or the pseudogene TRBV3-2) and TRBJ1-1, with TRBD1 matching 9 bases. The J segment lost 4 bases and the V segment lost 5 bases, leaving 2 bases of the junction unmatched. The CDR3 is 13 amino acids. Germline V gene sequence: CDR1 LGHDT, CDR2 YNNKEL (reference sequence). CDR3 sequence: CASSVTGGTEAFF. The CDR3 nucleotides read TGTGCCAGCAGCGTGACAGGGGGCACTGAAGCTTTCTTT.

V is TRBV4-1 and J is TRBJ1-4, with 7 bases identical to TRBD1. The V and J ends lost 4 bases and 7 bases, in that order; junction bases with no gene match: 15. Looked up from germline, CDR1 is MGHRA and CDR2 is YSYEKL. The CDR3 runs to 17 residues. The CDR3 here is CASSRIGQARAGEKLFF. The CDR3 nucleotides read TGCGCCAGCAGCCGAATCGGACAGGCCCGGGCGGGTGAAAAACTGTTTTTT.

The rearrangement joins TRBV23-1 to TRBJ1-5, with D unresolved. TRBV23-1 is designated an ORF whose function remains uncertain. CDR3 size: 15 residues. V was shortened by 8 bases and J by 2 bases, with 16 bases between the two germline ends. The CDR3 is CASRHGARCNQPQHF. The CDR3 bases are TGCGCCAGCCGCCACGGTGCCAGGTGCAATCAGCCCCAGCATTTT.

CDR3 sequence (DNA): TGTGCCAGCAGCCCAACGGGGGGGCGGTACAATGAGCAGTTCTTC. This translates into CASSPTGGRYNEQFF. The rearrangement joins TRBV6-2 or TRBV6-3 to TRBJ2-1; 8 bases align to TRBD2. V gave up 6 bases and J gave up 4 bases; unmatched junction bases: 8. CDR3 length equals 15 residues. The germline gives CDR1 MNHEY, CDR2 SVGEGT.

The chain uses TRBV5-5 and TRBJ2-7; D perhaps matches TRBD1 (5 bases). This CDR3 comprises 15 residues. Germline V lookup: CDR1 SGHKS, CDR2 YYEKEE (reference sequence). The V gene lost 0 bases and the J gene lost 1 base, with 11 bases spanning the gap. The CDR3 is CASSLEGPRSYEQYF. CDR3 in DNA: TGTGCCAGCAGCTTGGAGGGGCCACGTTCCTACGAGCAGTACTTC.

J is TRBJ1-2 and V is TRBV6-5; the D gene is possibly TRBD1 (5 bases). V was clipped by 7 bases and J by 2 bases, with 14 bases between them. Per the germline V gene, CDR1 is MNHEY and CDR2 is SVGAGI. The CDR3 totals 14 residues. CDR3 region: CASNSGMSNYGYTF. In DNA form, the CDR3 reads TGTGCCAGCAACTCAGGGATGAGCAACTATGGCTACACCTTC.

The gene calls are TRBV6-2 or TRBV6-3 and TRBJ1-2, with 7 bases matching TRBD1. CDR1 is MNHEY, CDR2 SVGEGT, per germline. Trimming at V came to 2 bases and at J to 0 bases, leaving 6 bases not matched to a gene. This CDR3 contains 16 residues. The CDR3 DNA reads TGTGCCAGCAGTTACGCAGGGGGTCGAGCTAACTATGGCTACACCTTC. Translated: CASSYAGGRANYGYTF.

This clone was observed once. CDR3 sequence (DNA): TGTGCCAGCAGCTTGCTCACCCCGGGAAACACTGAAGCTTTCTTT. Translated, it gives CASSLLTPGNTEAFF. This chain uses TRBV5-6 with TRBJ1-1; no clear D. V lost 1 base and J lost 2, with 12 bases in between. Germline V gene sequence: CDR1 SGHDT, CDR2 YYEEEE. The CDR3 length is 15 residues.

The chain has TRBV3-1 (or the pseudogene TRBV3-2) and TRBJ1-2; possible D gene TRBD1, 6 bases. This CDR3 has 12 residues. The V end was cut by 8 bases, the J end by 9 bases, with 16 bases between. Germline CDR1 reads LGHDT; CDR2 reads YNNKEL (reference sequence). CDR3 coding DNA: TGTGCCAGCCTTGGGGGGGCGAATAGCTACACCTTC. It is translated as CASLGGANSYTF.

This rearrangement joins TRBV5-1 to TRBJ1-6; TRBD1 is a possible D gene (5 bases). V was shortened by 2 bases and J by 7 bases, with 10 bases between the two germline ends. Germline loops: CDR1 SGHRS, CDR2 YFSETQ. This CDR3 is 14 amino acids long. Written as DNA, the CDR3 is TGCGCCAGCAGCTTAGAAGGGGCCAATTCACCCCTCCACTTT. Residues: CASSLEGANSPLHF.

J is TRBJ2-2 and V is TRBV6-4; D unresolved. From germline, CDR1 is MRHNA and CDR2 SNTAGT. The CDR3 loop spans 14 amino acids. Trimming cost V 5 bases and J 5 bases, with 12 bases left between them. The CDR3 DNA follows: TGTGCCAGCAGTACCGCGGCCCTGACCGGGGAGCTGTTTTTT. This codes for CASSTAALTGELFF.

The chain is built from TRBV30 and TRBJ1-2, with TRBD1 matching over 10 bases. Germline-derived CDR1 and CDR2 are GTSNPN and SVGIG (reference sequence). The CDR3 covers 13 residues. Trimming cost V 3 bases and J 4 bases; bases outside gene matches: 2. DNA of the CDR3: TGTGCCTGGAGGAGGACAGGGGGCTATGGCTACACCTTC. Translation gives CAWRRTGGYGYTF.